This TCR beta chain was observed in a study of OX40 agonist ivuxolimab in advanced cancers. On the study more broadly: Ivuxolimab doses were 0.01, 0.1, 0.3, 1.5, 3 or 10 mg/kg every 2 weeks. A partial response was reached by three patients: one with hepatocellular carcinoma and two with cutaneous melanoma.

TCRdb's table, derived via immunoSEQ multiplex PCR, lists solely in-frame clones and lacks some. This table holds about 42,000 clones, around 84% found once. Germline V lookup: CDR1 SNHLY, CDR2 FYNNEI. V was shortened by 2 bases and J by 3 bases, with 7 bases between the two germline ends. The CDR3 length is 13 residues. The rearrangement links TRBV2 to TRBJ1-2; no definite D call. The sequencing here drew on CD4+ or CD8+ T cells sorted from blood, taken in a trial of the OX40 agonist ivuxolimab. The clonotype originates from an adult with an advanced solid tumor such as melanoma, head and neck, liver or kidney cancer. CDR3 in DNA: TGTGCCAGCAGTGAACTGACTGACTATGGCTACACCTTC. Translating it yields CASSELTDYGYTF.